The entry that follows covers one TCR beta chain sequence. The CDR3 length is 14 residues. The V and J ends lost 5 bases and 2 bases respectively, with 12 bases between them. Germline V gives CDR1 MNHNY, CDR2 SVGAGI (reference sequence). The record originates from a study of ipilimumab plus nivolumab after autologous stem cell transplantation. The data were produced by immunoSEQ multiplex PCR, yet TCRdb's version contains in-frame clones alone and is incomplete. The sample records over 15,000 clones, about four fifths being singletons. This chain uses TRBV6-6 with TRBJ1-2; D is perhaps TRBD1 (5 bases). This receptor was obtained from a male donor with diffuse large B-cell lymphoma. The specimen comprised PBMCs, sampled in a trial of ipilimumab plus nivolumab as post-transplant consolidation. The CDR3 nucleotides are TGTGCCAGCAGTGTTGAAGGGGACAACTATGGCTACACCTTC. Protein product: CASSVEGDNYGYTF.